Below are 31 T cell receptor beta chains sequenced from a single sample in a study of T cell responses to AZD1222 COVID-19 vaccine. The repertoire was sequenced with immunoSEQ multiplex PCR; TCRdb's copy has only in-frame clones and lacks some. The table lists around 73,000 clones, roughly 89% of them singletons, with about 9.3% in the top ten. This specimen was peripheral blood, taken 28 days after the second AZD1222 dose. These receptors all come from an adult who received the AZD1222 COVID-19 vaccine.

This clone was picked up one time. This chain links TRBV10-1 with TRBJ1-1; D may be TRBD1 (6 bases). The germline CDR1 and CDR2 sequences are WNHNN and SYGVQD (reference sequence). The CDR3 is 16 amino acids. The ends were cut back, 2 bases at V and 0 bases at J, with 13 bases in the middle. The CDR3 DNA reads TGCGCCAGCAGTGAGGCCCCACGGACAGTGAACACTGAAGCTTTCTTT. Translated, it gives CASSEAPRTVNTEAFF.

This clone was counted once. The gene calls are TRBV3-1 (or the pseudogene TRBV3-2) and TRBJ1-4; D not certain. There are 15 residues in the CDR3. Between the trimmed V and J ends, which lost 3 bases and 7 bases, there was a span of 15 bases. Germline V gene lookup returns CDR1 LGHDT and CDR2 YNNKEL (reference sequence). CDR3: CASSQGRWGGEKLFF. The CDR3 DNA sequence: TGTGCCAGCAGCCAGGGCCGTTGGGGAGGTGAAAAACTGTTTTTT.

The chain has TRBV2 and TRBJ2-4, with TRBD2 matching over 8 bases. Germline V gene lookup returns CDR1 SNHLY and CDR2 FYNNEI. The CDR3 extends over 16 amino acids. The ends lost 7 bases at V and 11 bases at J; junction bases unmatched: 19. CDR3 sequence: CASNLAGPSPKTVQYF. The CDR3 DNA sequence: TGTGCCAGCAACTTAGCGGGACCGTCCCCCAAAACGGTTCAGTACTTC.

This clone was found once. The same CDR3 also results from other DNA sequences found in this sample. The chain carries TRBV28 and TRBJ1-5; unclear D gene. V gave up 3 bases and J gave up 4 bases, with 7 bases separating them. Germline CDR1 MDHEN, CDR2 SYDVKM. The CDR3 consists of 13 residues. The CDR3 DNA follows: TGTGCCAGCAGTTTGGTGGGGAATCAGCCCCAGCATTTT. Amino acids: CASSLVGNQPQHF.

The count of this clone is one. This chain connects TRBV6-5 to TRBJ2-3, with 8 bases matching TRBD1. Germline CDR1 is MNHEY and CDR2 is SVGAGI. This CDR3 contains 14 residues. With V trimmed by 8 bases and J by 2 bases, 6 bases remained unmatched. CDR3: CASGRDRLTDTQYF. In DNA, the CDR3 is TGTGCCAGCGGCCGGGACAGGCTCACAGATACGCAGTATTTT.

This clone was counted a single time. The chain couples TRBV3-1 (or the pseudogene TRBV3-2) to TRBJ2-7; no clear D gene. Germline V gene lookup returns CDR1 LGHDT and CDR2 YNNKEL (reference sequence). V lost 1 base and J 7 bases, leaving 5 bases between the germline ends. The CDR3 spans 11 residues. The DNA for the CDR3 is TGTGCCAGCAGCCAAGGGGGTGAGCAGTACTTC. This gives the protein CASSQGGEQYF.

The rearrangement uses TRBV5-1 and TRBJ2-3; 7 nucleotides line up with TRBD2. The junction had 11 bases not matched to a gene; V was cut back by 4 bases and J by 0 bases. The CDR3 covers 17 residues. From germline, CDR1 is SGHRS and CDR2 YFSETQ. CDR3 DNA sequence: TGCGCCAGCAGCCCCTTCCGGGGCGGGGGAAGCACAGATACGCAGTATTTT. Translating it yields CASSPFRGGGSTDTQYF.

The CDR3 DNA is TGTGCCAGCAGCTTAGCCCCGGGGACAGGGGGGCATGGCTACACCTTC. Translated, it gives CASSLAPGTGGHGYTF. The chain links TRBV11-3 to TRBJ1-2; TRBD1 matches at 11 bases. The CDR3 loop spans 16 amino acids. Trimming cost V 1 base and J 6 bases; bases outside gene matches: 7. The germline gives CDR1 SGHNT, CDR2 YENEEA.

The chain links TRBV2 to TRBJ1-1, with TRBD1 matching over 9 bases. Per germline, CDR1 SNHLY and CDR2 FYNNEI. Trimming removed 4 bases from V and 3 bases from J; junction bases left unmatched: 3. The CDR3 has 14 amino acids. CDR3 sequence (DNA): TGTGCCAGCAGTGTGGACAGGGGATACACTGAAGCTTTCTTT. Protein product: CASSVDRGYTEAFF. The entire variable domain, with the rest obtained from reference TRBV2 and TRBJ1-1, is as follows: EPEVTQTPSHQVTQMGQEVILRCVPISNHLYFYWYRQILGQKVEFLVSFYNNEISEKSEIFDDQFSVERPDGSNFTLKIRSTKLEDSAMYFCASSVDRGYTEAFFGQGTRLTVV.

The rearrangement joins TRBV6-5 to TRBJ1-3; D is uncertain. V lost 0 bases and J lost 2, with 5 bases in between. The germline CDR1 and CDR2 sequences are MNHEY and SVGAGI. The CDR3 has 14 residues. The CDR3 sequence is CASSYSSPGNTIYF. DNA of the CDR3: TGTGCCAGCAGTTACTCGAGTCCTGGAAACACCATATATTTT.

The chain couples TRBV19 to TRBJ1-1; TRBD1 agrees at 7 bases. The ends lost 0 bases at V and 10 bases at J; junction bases unmatched: 5. The CDR3 totals 13 residues. CDR1 LNHDA and CDR2 SQIVND come from the germline V gene (reference sequence). The CDR3 DNA is TGTGCCAGTAGTATAGATCGGGCAGGGGGAGCTTTCTTT. This codes for CASSIDRAGGAFF.

This clone was observed a single time. The chain recombines TRBV7-9 with TRBJ2-1; either TRBD1 or TRBD2 may fit D (6 bases each). The CDR3 extends over 15 amino acids. V dropped 2 bases and J dropped 4 bases, with 12 bases sitting between them. CDR1 and CDR2 from the germline V gene are SEHNR and FQNEAQ (reference sequence). CDR3: CASSLLGGGYNEQFF. CDR3 DNA sequence: TGTGCCAGCAGCTTACTAGGGGGAGGATACAATGAGCAGTTCTTC.

The chain joins TRBV7-3 to TRBJ2-3; D unresolved. Between the trimmed V and J ends, which lost 5 bases and 0 bases, there was a span of 6 bases. This CDR3 has 13 amino acids. In germline, CDR1 is SGHTA, CDR2 FQGTGA. The CDR3 sequence: CASSATSTDTQYF. The CDR3 nucleotides read TGTGCCAGCAGCGCCACTAGCACAGATACGCAGTATTTT.

The chain carries TRBV7-3 and TRBJ2-2; TRBD1 agrees at 7 bases. The CDR3 length is 14 residues. Germline lookup yields CDR1 SGHTA and CDR2 FQGTGA. The junction had 5 bases not matched to a gene; V was cut back by 5 bases and J by 5 bases. The CDR3 nucleotides are TGTGCCAGCAGCGTGGACAGGAGGACCGGGGAGCTGTTTTTT. It specifies CASSVDRRTGELFF.

This chain joins TRBV7-2 and TRBJ2-3, with TRBD1 matching 8 bases. The CDR3 runs to 14 residues. V was clipped by 5 bases and J by 4 bases; unmatched bases: 5. The germline V gene has CDR1 SGHTA and CDR2 FQGNSA. CDR3 in amino acids: CASSVDRGPDTQYF. As DNA, the CDR3 is TGTGCCAGCAGCGTTGACAGGGGACCAGATACGCAGTATTTT. Together with reference TRBV7-2 and TRBJ2-3, the CDR3 gives the full variable domain: GAGVSQSPSNKVTEKGKDVELRCDPISGHTALYWYRQSLGQGLEFLIYFQGNSAPDKSGLPSDRFSAERTGGSVSTLTIQRTQQEDSAVYLCASSVDRGPDTQYFGPGTRLTVL.

The chain joins TRBV10-3 to TRBJ2-1; D may be TRBD1 or TRBD2 (7 bases each). The V end was cut by 3 bases, the J end by 6 bases, with 15 bases between. Germline V gene lookup returns CDR1 ENHRY and CDR2 SYGVKD. This CDR3 region has 15 residues. CDR3 in amino acids: CAISEYTGEGNEQFF. CDR3 in DNA: TGTGCCATCAGTGAATACACAGGGGAGGGCAATGAGCAGTTCTTC.

The V and J genes are TRBV15 and TRBJ1-1; D uncertain. The germline V gene encodes CDR1 LNHNV and CDR2 YYDKDF (reference sequence). The CDR3 is 14 amino acids. The V gene lost 8 bases and the J gene lost 2 bases, with 15 bases spanning the gap. As DNA, the CDR3 is TGTGCCACCTCCCCTTGGAGACTTAACACTGAAGCTTTCTTT. Translation: CATSPWRLNTEAFF.

The rearrangement uses TRBV19 and TRBJ1-5; D not certain. CDR1 is LNHDA, CDR2 SQIVND, per germline (reference sequence). The CDR3 has 12 amino acids. Trimming cost V 7 bases and J 2 bases, with 6 bases left between them. CDR3 in amino acids: CASTQGNQPQHF. The DNA of the CDR3 is TGTGCCAGTACGCAGGGCAATCAGCCCCAGCATTTT.

V is TRBV6-1 and J is TRBJ1-6; possible D gene TRBD1, 6 bases. The V and J ends lost 2 bases and 2 bases respectively, with 13 bases between them. The germline gives CDR1 MNHNS, CDR2 SASEGT. The CDR3 runs 17 residues. Written as DNA, the CDR3 is TGTGCCAGCAGTGAACCTACAGGGAGGGCCTATAATTCACCCCTCCACTTT. It specifies CASSEPTGRAYNSPLHF.

This chain joins TRBV27 and TRBJ2-7, with D perhaps TRBD1 (6 bases). This CDR3 is built from 14 residues. V shed 6 bases and J shed 0 bases, with 12 bases lying between them. CDR1 is MNHEY and CDR2 is SMNVEV in the germline V gene (reference sequence). The CDR3 sequence: CASSRADSSYEQYF. CDR3 bases: TGTGCCAGCAGCAGAGCGGACAGCTCCTACGAGCAGTACTTC.

This clone is a singleton in its sample. This rearrangement joins TRBV24-1 to TRBJ2-2; D is unclear. Germline V CDR1 and CDR2: KGHDR, SFDVKD. Trimming took off 9 bases at V and 4 bases at J, with 11 bases between the two ends. The CDR3 loop spans 13 amino acids. CDR3 sequence: CATGLEFTGELFF. The CDR3 nucleotides are TGTGCCACCGGGCTTGAGTTCACCGGGGAGCTGTTTTTT.

In its sample, this clone was seen once. The J gene is TRBJ1-2, the V gene TRBV5-1; D is unclear. Deletions cut 0 bases from V and 2 bases from J, with 5 bases between. The length of the CDR3 is 13 residues. CDR1 SGHRS and CDR2 YFSETQ come from the germline V gene. The CDR3 sequence is CASSLDPNYGYTF. The CDR3, as DNA: TGCGCCAGCAGCTTGGACCCCAACTATGGCTACACCTTC.

The chain employs TRBV21-1 and TRBJ2-7; the D call TRBD2 from the table was never checked on the DNA. TRBV21-1 is described as a pseudogene. CDR3 length: 8 amino acids. Written as DNA, the CDR3 is TGTGCCAGTAACGAGCAGTACGTC. Its protein is CASNEQYV.

The rearrangement links TRBV7-6 to TRBJ1-1, with 10 bases matching TRBD1. The junction had 10 bases not matched to a gene; V was cut back by 0 bases and J by 6 bases. The CDR3 is 17 amino acids. From germline, CDR1 is SGHVS and CDR2 FNYEAQ. Here the CDR3 reads CASSLARQGAIGAEAFF. In DNA, the CDR3 is TGTGCCAGCAGCTTAGCGCGACAGGGGGCTATAGGTGCTGAAGCTTTCTTT.

The rearrangement uses TRBV5-6 and TRBJ1-4; D is undetermined. Trimming removed 4 bases from V and 3 bases from J, with 7 bases in between. The CDR3 consists of 13 residues. Germline CDR1 reads SGHDT; CDR2 reads YYEEEE. This CDR3 is CASSSGANEKLFF. DNA for the CDR3: TGTGCCAGCAGCAGCGGGGCTAATGAAAAACTGTTTTTT.

V is TRBV9 and J is TRBJ2-7, with 12 bases fitting TRBD2. With 4 bases clipped from V and 5 bases from J, the junction kept 4 bases outside the gene matches. Germline V gene lookup returns CDR1 SGDLS and CDR2 YYNGEE. This CDR3 has 14 residues. CDR3 in DNA: TGTGCCAGCAGCCGGACTAGCGGGGTTAACGAGCAGTACTTC. Translation gives CASSRTSGVNEQYF.

The chain uses TRBV6-5 and TRBJ1-2; the match to TRBD1 covers 8 bases. J gave up 0 bases and V 4 bases, and 4 bases lay outside the gene matches. Germline CDR1 reads MNHEY; CDR2 reads SVGAGI. The CDR3 extends over 15 amino acids. CDR3 in amino acids: CASSSQGGPNYGYTF. The CDR3 DNA reads TGTGCCAGCAGTTCACAGGGGGGCCCTAACTATGGCTACACCTTC.

The genes are TRBV9 and TRBJ1-1; maybe TRBD1 (5 bases). The CDR3 loop spans 15 amino acids. CDR1 is SGDLS, CDR2 YYNGEE, per germline. The V end lost 4 bases, the J end lost 1 base, and 14 bases lay between the germline ends. The CDR3: CASSPVGHPNTEAFF. CDR3 nucleotide sequence: TGTGCCAGCAGCCCCGTAGGACACCCGAACACTGAAGCTTTCTTT.

The J gene is TRBJ1-1, the V gene TRBV18; no firm D call. The CDR3 sequence is 16 residues long. The V end lost 1 base, the J end lost 1 base, and 13 bases lay between the germline ends. CDR1 and CDR2 from the germline V gene are KGHSH and LQKENI. The CDR3 sequence: CASSPQRGPRNTEAFF. The CDR3 coding sequence is TGTGCCAGCTCACCACAGAGAGGGCCTAGGAACACTGAAGCTTTCTTT.

The chain employs TRBV9 and TRBJ2-1; TRBD2 aligns across 9 bases. The J segment lost 3 bases and the V segment lost 0 bases, leaving 7 bases of the junction unmatched. This CDR3 spans 17 amino acids. Per germline, CDR1 SGDLS and CDR2 YYNGEE. The DNA of the CDR3 is TGTGCCAGCAGCGTAGGGCTGGCGGGGGGGCTCTACAATGAGCAGTTCTTC. It is translated as CASSVGLAGGLYNEQFF.

This chain joins TRBV2 and TRBJ2-7, with TRBD2 as a possible D gene (6 bases). Germline CDR1 reads SNHLY; CDR2 reads FYNNEI. The length of the CDR3 is 12 residues. Trimming pared 6 bases from V and 3 bases from J, leaving 9 bases between. In nucleotides, the CDR3 is TGTGCCAGCAGGGCGGGGAGCTACGAGCAGTACTTC. It yields the protein CASRAGSYEQYF.